These T cell receptor beta chains were read from a single sample in a study of cytomegalovirus exposure and HLA in healthy donors. Some clones are missing from TCRdb's copy, which holds only in-frame ones; the method was immunoSEQ multiplex PCR. The profile covers 160,000 or so clones, with roughly four fifths appearing a single time and under 2% taken by the ten largest. Sequencing was carried out using PBMCs. These receptors were taken from a man between 40 and 49 years old in good health and CMV-seronegative. CDR3s include the opening cysteine and the closing phenylalanine or tryptophan. Fields, in order: V gene, D gene, clone size, J gene, CDR3 DNA, CDR3 protein. The D gene is left open where the match is weak. Some rows mark clone size as missing; the rest say once, few, many or name a class of expanded clone.

TRBV28	TRBD1	NA	TRBJ2-3	TGTGCCAGCAGTTACTCCGGGACAGATTACACAGATACGCAGTATTTT	CASSYSGTDYTDTQYF
TRBV25-1	NA	NA	TRBJ2-7	TGTGCCAGCAGTGAAGGAGGGTGGACCTACGAGCAGTACTTC	CASSEGGWTYEQYF
TRBV27	NA	NA	TRBJ1-1	TGTGCCAGCAGTTCTTCAAGACAGGCCGAAGCTTTCTTT	CASSSSRQAEAFF
TRBV5-1	NA	NA	TRBJ2-1	TGCGCCAGCAGCCCCTCCGGGAGTATCGATGAGCAGTTCTTC	CASSPSGSIDEQFF
TRBV2	TRBD2	NA	TRBJ2-5	TGTGCCAGCAGTCTCGGGAGTAGCGGGAGCGCGAAGACCCAGTACTTC	CASSLGSSGSAKTQYF
TRBV10-3	TRBD2	NA	TRBJ2-2	TGTGCCATCAGTGGGGGAGCAGCGGGAGGGCCAAGCACCGGGGAGCTGTTTTTT	CAISGGAAGGPSTGELFF
TRBV5-6	NA	NA	TRBJ2-5	TGTGCCAGCAGCTCCCGGACGGGGAGGACCCAGTACTTC	CASSSRTGRTQYF
TRBV4-2	NA	few	TRBJ1-1	TGTGCCAGCAGCCTCGGGAGGACTGAAGCTTTCTTT	CASSLGRTEAFF
TRBV18	TRBD1	many	TRBJ2-7	TGTGCCAGCTCACCTACAGGGGGCGGCTCCTACGAGCAGTACTTC	CASSPTGGGSYEQYF
TRBV30	NA	NA	TRBJ1-3	TGTGCCTGGAGTGTCGGGAGCTCTGGAAACACCATATATTTT	CAWSVGSSGNTIYF
TRBV14	TRBD1	NA	TRBJ1-2	TGTGCCAGCAGCCCATACCGGGACAGTCCCAGGGAAGGCTACACCTTC	CASSPYRDSPREGYTF
TRBV5-6	TRBD1	NA	TRBJ2-5	TGTGCCAGCAGCTCTCCGGGACAGGGGCAAGAGACCCAGTACTTC	CASSSPGQGQETQYF
TRBV7-9	NA	NA	TRBJ1-1	TGTTCCAGCATCGGAGGGGTAAATGAAGCTTTCTTT	CSSIGGVNEAFF
TRBV19	TRBD1	NA	TRBJ1-2	TGTGCCAGTAGTATTGGGACAGGGTATGGCTACACCTTC	CASSIGTGYGYTF
TRBV6-5	NA	NA	TRBJ1-4	TGTGCCAGCAGGAACAGGGCTTCGGAAAAACTGTTTTTT	CASRNRASEKLFF
TRBV6-5	NA	NA	TRBJ2-1	TGTGCCAGCAGTTTCCATTCGACCGGGACAAACTATGAGCAGTTCTTC	CASSFHSTGTNYEQFF
TRBV18	TRBD2	NA	TRBJ2-2	TGTGCCAGCTCCCCCACTTTCTCCAGCGGGAGAGTGAACACCGGGGAGCTGTTTTTT	CASSPTFSSGRVNTGELFF
TRBV5-8	TRBD1	NA	TRBJ2-7	TGTGCCAGCAGCTTGTGGCCAGGGGGTTACTACGAGCAGTACTTC	CASSLWPGGYYEQYF
TRBV11-1	NA	NA	TRBJ2-3	TGTGCCAGCAGATCGACAGATACGCAGTATTTT	CASRSTDTQYF
TRBV28	NA	NA	TRBJ1-3	TGTGCCAGCAGTTTATGGGGGCCCGGAAACACCATATATTTT	CASSLWGPGNTIYF
TRBV27	NA	NA	TRBJ2-7	TGTGCCAGCAGTCCATATATCGGGAGCGAGCAGTACTTC	CASSPYIGSEQYF
TRBV19	TRBD1	NA	TRBJ1-2	TGTGCCGCACAGGGGCGAGCTAACTATGGCTACACCTTC	CAAQGRANYGYTF
TRBV19	NA	NA	TRBJ2-1	TGTGCCAGTAGTATTGCAGGGCCCAGATACAATGAGCAGTTCTTC	CASSIAGPRYNEQFF
TRBV19	NA	few	TRBJ1-1	TGTGCCAGTAGTAGAGGCGGCATTGAAGCTTTCTTT	CASSRGGIEAFF
TRBV6-5	NA	NA	TRBJ2-7	TGTGCCAGCAGTTACTCGTCAGGGGCCTACGAGCAGTACTTC	CASSYSSGAYEQYF
TRBV2	NA	NA	TRBJ2-7	TGTGCCAGCAGCCGCACCGGGACAAACGAGCAGTACTTC	CASSRTGTNEQYF
TRBV2	TRBD1	NA	TRBJ2-5	TGTGCCAGCAGGCCCGACAGGGGCAAAGAGACCCAGTACTTC	CASRPDRGKETQYF
TRBV5-1	NA	NA	TRBJ2-1	TGCGCCAGCAGCTCAGACAGGAATTCCTACAATGAGCAGTTCTTC	CASSSDRNSYNEQFF
TRBV5-1	NA	NA	TRBJ2-5	TGCGCCAGCAGCCCTGGCGGAGGAGAGACCCAGTACTTC	CASSPGGGETQYF
TRBV11-1	NA	NA	TRBJ1-1	TGTGCCAGCAGCCTATATCGGGGGGGTACTGAAGCTTTCTTT	CASSLYRGGTEAFF
TRBV28	NA	NA	TRBJ2-1	TGTGCCAGCACCGATCAACTAGCCTACAATGAGCAGTTCTTC	CASTDQLAYNEQFF
TRBV6-4	TRBD1	NA	TRBJ2-1	TGTGCCAGCAGTGACAAAAGGACAGGGTTGGATGAGCAGTTCTTC	CASSDKRTGLDEQFF
TRBV19	TRBD1	NA	TRBJ1-5	TGTGCCAGTAGTGCTGACAGGGCGTATCAGCCCCAGCATTTT	CASSADRAYQPQHF
TRBV28	TRBD1	NA	TRBJ1-4	TGTGCCAGCAGTTCCGGACAGGGCTTCTCGGGGAAACTGTTTTTT	CASSSGQGFSGKLFF
TRBV5-1	TRBD1	few	TRBJ2-2	TGCGCCAGCAGCCCGGACGGGCAGGGGGTCGGCGGGGAGCTGTTTTTT	CASSPDGQGVGGELFF
TRBV30	TRBD2	NA	TRBJ2-1	TGTGCCGAGGGGGGGACTAGCGGGAGTTTAGGGTCCTACAATGAGCAGTTCTTC	CAEGGTSGSLGSYNEQFF
TRBV7-3	NA	NA	TRBJ2-3	TGTGCCAGCAGCTTAATCGGAGGCGGAACCTACACAGATACGCAGTATTTT	CASSLIGGGTYTDTQYF
TRBV5-4	NA	few	TRBJ1-1	TGTGCCAGCAGCCCGCCATTCCAGGGTCGGATCACTGAAGCTTTCTTT	CASSPPFQGRITEAFF
TRBV11-1	TRBD1	NA	TRBJ2-7	TGTGCCAGCAGCCCCCCCGGGACAGCTTACGAGCAGTACTTC	CASSPPGTAYEQYF
TRBV5-8	TRBD1	NA	TRBJ2-7	TGTGCCAGCAGCAACATGGCAGGGGGCATCTACGAGCAGTACTTC	CASSNMAGGIYEQYF
TRBV2	NA	NA	TRBJ2-5	TGTGCCGGCCACAGGGAAGAGACCCAGTACTTC	CAGHREETQYF
TRBV19	TRBD1	NA	TRBJ1-2	TGTGCCTCCAAACGACCGGGACAGAGCTATGGCTACACCTTC	CASKRPGQSYGYTF
TRBV7-3	NA	NA	TRBJ2-1	TGTGCCAGCAGCTTAACGGTCACTCAGGGCTCCTACAATGAGCAGTTCTTC	CASSLTVTQGSYNEQFF
TRBV27	NA	NA	TRBJ1-2	TGTGCCGTGAGGTCCTTGAGCTTTGCTAACTATGGCTACACCTTC	CAVRSLSFANYGYTF